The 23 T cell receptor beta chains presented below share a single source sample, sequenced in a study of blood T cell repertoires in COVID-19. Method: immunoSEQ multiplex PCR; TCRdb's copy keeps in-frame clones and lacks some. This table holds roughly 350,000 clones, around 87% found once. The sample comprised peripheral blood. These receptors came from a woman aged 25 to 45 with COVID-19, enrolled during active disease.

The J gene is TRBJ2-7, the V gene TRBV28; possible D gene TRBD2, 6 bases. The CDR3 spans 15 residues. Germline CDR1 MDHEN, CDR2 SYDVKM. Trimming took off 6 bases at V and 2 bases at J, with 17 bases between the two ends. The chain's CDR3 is CASSPRTGVAYEQYF. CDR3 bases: TGTGCCAGCAGCCCGAGGACGGGAGTCGCCTACGAGCAGTACTTC.

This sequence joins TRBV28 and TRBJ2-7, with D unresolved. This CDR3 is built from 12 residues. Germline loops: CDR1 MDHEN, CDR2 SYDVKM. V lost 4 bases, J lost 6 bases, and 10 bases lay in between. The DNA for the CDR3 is TGTGCCAGCAGTTACACCACAGCCGAGCAGTACTTC. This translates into CASSYTTAEQYF.

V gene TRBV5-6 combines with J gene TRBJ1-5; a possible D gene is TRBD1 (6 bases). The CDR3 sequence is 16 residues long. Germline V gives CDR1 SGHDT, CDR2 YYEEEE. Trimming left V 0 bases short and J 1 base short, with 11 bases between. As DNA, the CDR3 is TGTGCCAGCAGCTTGGGGCAGGGGATGAGCAATCAGCCCCAGCATTTT. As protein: CASSLGQGMSNQPQHF.

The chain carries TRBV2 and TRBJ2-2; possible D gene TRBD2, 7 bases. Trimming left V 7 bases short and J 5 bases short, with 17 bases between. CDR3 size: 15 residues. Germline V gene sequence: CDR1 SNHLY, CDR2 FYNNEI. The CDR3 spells CASTAGRGHTGELFF. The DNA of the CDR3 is TGTGCCAGCACCGCGGGGCGGGGGCATACCGGGGAGCTGTTTTTT.

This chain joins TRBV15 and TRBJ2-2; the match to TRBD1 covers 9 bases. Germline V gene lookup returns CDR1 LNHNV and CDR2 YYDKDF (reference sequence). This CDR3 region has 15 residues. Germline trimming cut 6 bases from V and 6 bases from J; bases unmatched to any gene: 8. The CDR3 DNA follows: TGTGCCACCAGGAACCGGGACAGGGATTCCGGGGAGCTGTTTTTT. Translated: CATRNRDRDSGELFF.

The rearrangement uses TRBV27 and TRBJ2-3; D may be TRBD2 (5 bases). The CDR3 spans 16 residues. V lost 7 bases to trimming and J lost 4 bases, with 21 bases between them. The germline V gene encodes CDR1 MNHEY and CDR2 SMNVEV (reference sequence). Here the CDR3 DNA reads TGTGCCAGCACCCCCATCGGACTTCGGCGACCAGATACGCAGTATTTT. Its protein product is CASTPIGLRRPDTQYF.

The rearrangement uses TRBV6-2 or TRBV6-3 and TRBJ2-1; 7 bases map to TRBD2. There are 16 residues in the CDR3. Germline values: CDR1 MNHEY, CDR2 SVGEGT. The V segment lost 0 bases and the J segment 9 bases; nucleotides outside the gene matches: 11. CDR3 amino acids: CASSYSPGLPRVEQFF. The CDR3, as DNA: TGTGCCAGCAGTTACTCCCCGGGACTACCGAGGGTTGAGCAGTTCTTC.

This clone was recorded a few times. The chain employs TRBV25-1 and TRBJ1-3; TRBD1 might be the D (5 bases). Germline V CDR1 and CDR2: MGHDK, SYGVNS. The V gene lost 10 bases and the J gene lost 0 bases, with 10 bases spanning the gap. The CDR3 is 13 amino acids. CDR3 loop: CATEDNSGNTIYF. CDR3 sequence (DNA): TGTGCCACCGAGGACAACTCTGGAAACACCATATATTTT.

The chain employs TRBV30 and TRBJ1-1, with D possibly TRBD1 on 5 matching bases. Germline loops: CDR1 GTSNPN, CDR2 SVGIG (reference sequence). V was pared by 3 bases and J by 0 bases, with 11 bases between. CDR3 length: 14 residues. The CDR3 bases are TGTGCCTGGAGATGGGGGGTGGTGAACACTGAAGCTTTCTTT. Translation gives CAWRWGVVNTEAFF. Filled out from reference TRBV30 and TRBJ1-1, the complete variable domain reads SQTIHQWPATLVQPVGSPLSLECTVEGTSNPNLYWYRQAAGRGLQLLFYSVGIGQISSEVPQNLSASRPQDRQFILSSKKLLLSDSGFYLCAWRWGVVNTEAFFGQGTRLTVV.

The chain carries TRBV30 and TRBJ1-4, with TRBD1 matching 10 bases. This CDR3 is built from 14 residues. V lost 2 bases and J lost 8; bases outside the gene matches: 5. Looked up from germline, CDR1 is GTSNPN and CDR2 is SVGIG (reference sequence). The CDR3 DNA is TGTGCCTGGAGTCCGGGACAGGGGAAAGAAAAACTGTTTTTT. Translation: CAWSPGQGKEKLFF.

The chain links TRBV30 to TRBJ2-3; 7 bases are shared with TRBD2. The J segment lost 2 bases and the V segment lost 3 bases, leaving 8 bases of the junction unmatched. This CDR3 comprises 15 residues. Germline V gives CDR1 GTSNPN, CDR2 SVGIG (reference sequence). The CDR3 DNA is TGTGCCTGGAGGTACGGGACTACTCTCACAGATACGCAGTATTTT. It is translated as CAWRYGTTLTDTQYF.

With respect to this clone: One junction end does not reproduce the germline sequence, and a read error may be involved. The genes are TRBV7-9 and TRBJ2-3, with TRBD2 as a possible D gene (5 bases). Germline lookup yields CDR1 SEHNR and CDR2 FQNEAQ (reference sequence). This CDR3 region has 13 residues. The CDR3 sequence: CASRPSGERPPIF. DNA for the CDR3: TGTGCCAGCAGACCTAGTGGTGAGCGGCCGCCAATTTTT.

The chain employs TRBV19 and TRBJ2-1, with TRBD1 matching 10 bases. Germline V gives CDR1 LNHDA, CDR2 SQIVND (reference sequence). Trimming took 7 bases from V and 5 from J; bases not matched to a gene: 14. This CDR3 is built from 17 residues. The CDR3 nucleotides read TGTGCCAGTAAACCCTTTTCGACAGGGGGCGCGAACAATGAGCAGTTCTTC. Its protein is CASKPFSTGGANNEQFF.

CDR3 sequence reads: CSVPRGAEAFF. In DNA, the CDR3 is TGCAGCGTTCCCCGGGGGGCTGAAGCTTTCTTT. The gene calls are TRBV29-1 and TRBJ1-1; a possible D gene is TRBD1 (5 bases). The length of the CDR3 is 11 residues. Germline CDR1 SQVTM, CDR2 ANQGSEA. V lost 5 bases to trimming and J lost 6 bases, with 10 bases between them.

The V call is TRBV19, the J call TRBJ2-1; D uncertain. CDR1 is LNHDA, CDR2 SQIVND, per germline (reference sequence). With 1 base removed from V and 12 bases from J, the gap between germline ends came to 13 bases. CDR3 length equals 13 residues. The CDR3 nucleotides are TGTGCCAGTAGTATAGGGCCAGAATATGCGCAGTTCTTC. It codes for CASSIGPEYAQFF.

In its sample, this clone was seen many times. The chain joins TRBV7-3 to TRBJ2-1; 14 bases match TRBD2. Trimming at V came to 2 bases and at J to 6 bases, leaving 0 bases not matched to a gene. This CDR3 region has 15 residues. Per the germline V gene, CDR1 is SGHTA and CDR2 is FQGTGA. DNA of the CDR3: TGTGCCAGCAGCTTAGGACTAGCGGGAGGCAATGAGCAGTTCTTC. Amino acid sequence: CASSLGLAGGNEQFF.

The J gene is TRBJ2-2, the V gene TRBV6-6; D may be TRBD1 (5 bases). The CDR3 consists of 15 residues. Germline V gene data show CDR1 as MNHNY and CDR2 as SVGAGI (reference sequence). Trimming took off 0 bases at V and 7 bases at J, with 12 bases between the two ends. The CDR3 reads CASSYSTRVSGELFF. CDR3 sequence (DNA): TGTGCCAGCAGTTACTCGACCAGGGTCAGCGGGGAGCTGTTTTTT.

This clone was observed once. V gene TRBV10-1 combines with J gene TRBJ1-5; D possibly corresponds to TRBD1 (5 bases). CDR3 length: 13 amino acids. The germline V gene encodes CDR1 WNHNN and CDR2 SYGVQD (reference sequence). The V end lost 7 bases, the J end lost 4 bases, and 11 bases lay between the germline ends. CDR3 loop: CASTGGGNQPQHF. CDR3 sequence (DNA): TGCGCCAGCACTGGGGGGGGGAATCAGCCCCAGCATTTT.

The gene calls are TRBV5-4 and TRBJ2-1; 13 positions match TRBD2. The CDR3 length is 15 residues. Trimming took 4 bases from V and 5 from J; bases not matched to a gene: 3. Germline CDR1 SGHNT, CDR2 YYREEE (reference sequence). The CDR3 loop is CASSTGLAGDNEQFF. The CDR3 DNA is TGTGCCAGCAGCACCGGACTAGCGGGGGACAATGAGCAGTTCTTC.

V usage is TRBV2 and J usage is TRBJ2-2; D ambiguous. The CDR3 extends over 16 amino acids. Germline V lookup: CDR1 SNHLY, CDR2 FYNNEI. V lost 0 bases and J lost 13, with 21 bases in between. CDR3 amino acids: CASSEAPKVLGVRLFF. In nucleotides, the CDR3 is TGTGCCAGCAGTGAAGCGCCGAAGGTATTGGGCGTACGGCTGTTTTTT. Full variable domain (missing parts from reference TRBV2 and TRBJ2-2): EPEVTQTPSHQVTQMGQEVILRCVPISNHLYFYWYRQILGQKVEFLVSFYNNEISEKSEIFDDQFSVERPDGSNFTLKIRSTKLEDSAMYFCASSEAPKVLGVRLFFGEGSRLTVL.

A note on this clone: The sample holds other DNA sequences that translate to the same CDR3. This CDR3 reads CASSLGGQGREKLFF. The CDR3, as DNA: TGCGCCAGCAGCCTCGGGGGACAGGGTAGGGAAAAACTGTTTTTT. The chain has TRBV5-1 and TRBJ1-4; 9 bases line up with TRBD1. Germline V gene sequence: CDR1 SGHRS, CDR2 YFSETQ. The CDR3 is 15 residues long. V was pared by 4 bases and J by 8 bases, with 9 bases of the junction left unmatched.

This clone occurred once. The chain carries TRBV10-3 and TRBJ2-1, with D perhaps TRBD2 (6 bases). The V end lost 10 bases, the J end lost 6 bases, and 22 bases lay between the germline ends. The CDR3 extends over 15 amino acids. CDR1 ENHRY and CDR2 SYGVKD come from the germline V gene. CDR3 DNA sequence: TGTGCCACATCTGGTGAGGAGGGCCTTCCCAATGAGCAGTTCTTC. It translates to CATSGEEGLPNEQFF.

CDR3: CASSLSGRYNEQFF. CDR3 sequence (DNA): TGTGCCAGCAGTCTGAGCGGGAGATACAATGAGCAGTTCTTC. The chain is built from TRBV28 and TRBJ2-1; the match to TRBD2 covers 8 bases. The CDR3 runs 14 residues. Losses at the gene ends were 5 bases for V and 4 bases for J; bases not matched to a gene: 4. Germline V gene data show CDR1 as MDHEN and CDR2 as SYDVKM.